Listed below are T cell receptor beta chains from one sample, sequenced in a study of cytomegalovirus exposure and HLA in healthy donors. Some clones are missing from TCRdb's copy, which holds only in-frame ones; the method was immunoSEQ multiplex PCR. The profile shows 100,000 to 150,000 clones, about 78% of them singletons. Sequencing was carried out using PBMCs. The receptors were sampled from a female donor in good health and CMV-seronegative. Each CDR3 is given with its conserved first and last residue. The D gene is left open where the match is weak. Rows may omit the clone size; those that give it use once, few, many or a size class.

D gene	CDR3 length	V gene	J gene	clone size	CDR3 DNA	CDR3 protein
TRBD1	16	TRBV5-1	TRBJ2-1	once	TGCGCCAGCAGCTTGGCCGTGGGACAGGGAAACAATGAGCAGTTCTTC	CASSLAVGQGNNEQFF
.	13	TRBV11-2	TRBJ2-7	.	TGTGCCAGCAGCTTAGGTCCACAGTACGAGCAGTACTTC	CASSLGPQYEQYF
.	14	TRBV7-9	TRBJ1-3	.	TGTGCCAGCACCCGAGGGGGGGCTGGAAACACCATATATTTT	CASTRGGAGNTIYF
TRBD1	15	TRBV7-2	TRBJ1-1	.	TGTGCCAGCAGCGCGCCCGGACAGGGAACGACTGAAGCTTTCTTT	CASSAPGQGTTEAFF
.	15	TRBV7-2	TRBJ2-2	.	TGTGCCAGCAGCTTAGAACAGGCGTACACCGGGGAGCTGTTTTTT	CASSLEQAYTGELFF
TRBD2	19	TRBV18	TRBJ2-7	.	TGTGCCAGCTCACCACGGGGACTAGCGGGAGGGAGAGCCGGATACGAGCAGTACTTC	CASSPRGLAGGRAGYEQYF
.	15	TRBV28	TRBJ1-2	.	TGTGCCAGCAGTTTTGGGTCACAGGGTGAGGGTGGCTACACCTTC	CASSFGSQGEGGYTF
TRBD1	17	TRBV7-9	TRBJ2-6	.	TGTGCCAGCAGTTTGGGACAGGGGTTCTCTGGGGCCAACGTCCTGACTTTC	CASSLGQGFSGANVLTF
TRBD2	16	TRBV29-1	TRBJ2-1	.	TGCAGCGCTTCGGGTACTAGCGGGAGCTCCTACAATGAGCAGTTCTTC	CSASGTSGSSYNEQFF
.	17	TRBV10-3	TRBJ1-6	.	TGTGCCATCAGTGAGTCGGGCAGGGGTGACAAGGATTCACCCCTCCACTTT	CAISESGRGDKDSPLHF
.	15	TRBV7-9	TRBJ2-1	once	TGTGCCAGCAGCTTACGAGGGAGCGTCCTGGATGAGCAGTTCTTC	CASSLRGSVLDEQFF
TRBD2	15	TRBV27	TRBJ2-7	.	TGTGCCAGCAGTTCTCTAGCGGGAGGTTCCTACGAGCAGTACTTC	CASSSLAGGSYEQYF
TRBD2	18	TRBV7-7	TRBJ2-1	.	TGTGCTAGCAGCTTATTGCCTAGCGGGAGGGGATCCTACAATGAGCAGTTCTTC	CASSLLPSGRGSYNEQFF
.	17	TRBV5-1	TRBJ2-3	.	TGCGCCAGCAGCTTGGAGGCTTCTGCGGGACAGACAGATACGCAGTATTTT	CASSLEASAGQTDTQYF
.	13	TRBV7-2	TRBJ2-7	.	TGTGCCAGCAGCCTTGGGCCCGGCTACGAGCAGTACTTC	CASSLGPGYEQYF
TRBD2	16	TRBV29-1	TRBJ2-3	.	TGCAGCGTTGTATGGGTGGCTAGCGGGAGCGCAGATACGCAGTATTTT	CSVVWVASGSADTQYF
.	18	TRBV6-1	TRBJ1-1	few	TGTGCCAGCAGTGAAGGATTATGGGCGCGGGCAGGGAACACTGAAGCTTTCTTT	CASSEGLWARAGNTEAFF
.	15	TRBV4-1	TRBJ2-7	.	TGCGCCAGCAGCCAAGATACCCATAGTGGCTACGAGCAGTACTTC	CASSQDTHSGYEQYF
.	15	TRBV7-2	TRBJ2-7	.	TGTGCCAGCAGCTTTCGGGGGTCAGGCTCCTACGAGCAGTACTTC	CASSFRGSGSYEQYF
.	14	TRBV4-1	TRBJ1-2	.	TGCGCCAGCAGCCTCTCGACACCCAACTATGGCTACACCTTC	CASSLSTPNYGYTF
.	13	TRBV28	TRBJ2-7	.	TGTGCCAGCAGAGGCTCTAGCAACCACGAGCAGTACTTC	CASRGSSNHEQYF
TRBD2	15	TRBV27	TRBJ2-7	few	TGTGCCAGCAGTTTACGTAGCGGGAGGGCCTACGAGCAGTACTTC	CASSLRSGRAYEQYF
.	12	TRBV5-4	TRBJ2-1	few	TGTGCCAGCAGCCCCGGAGTGGGTGAGCAGTTCTTC	CASSPGVGEQFF
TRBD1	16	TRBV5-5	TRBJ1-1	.	TGTGCCAGCAGCCCGCCGGGACAGGGGCGGAAGACTGAAGCTTTCTTT	CASSPPGQGRKTEAFF
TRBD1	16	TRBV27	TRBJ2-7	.	TGTGCCAGCAGCCCGGGGCCCGGACAGGGGCCAGGGGAGCAGTACTTC	CASSPGPGQGPGEQYF
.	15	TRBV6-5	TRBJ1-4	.	TGTGCCAGCAGTGTTTCCGGGGCGCGGGGTGAAAAACTGTTTTTT	CASSVSGARGEKLFF
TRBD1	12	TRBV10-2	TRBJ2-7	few	TGCGCCAGCAGACAGGGGACGGACGAGCAGTACTTC	CASRQGTDEQYF
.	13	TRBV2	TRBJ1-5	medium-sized	TGTGCCAGCAGTGAAGAGGGGAATCAGCCCCAGCATTTT	CASSEEGNQPQHF
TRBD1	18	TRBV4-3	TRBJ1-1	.	TGCGCCAGCAGCCTCCTCACGGGCAGGGGGCGCTTGAACACTGAAGCTTTCTTT	CASSLLTGRGRLNTEAFF
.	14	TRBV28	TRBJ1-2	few	TGTGCCAGCAGTTTGGCAGAAGCTAACTATGGCTACACCTTC	CASSLAEANYGYTF
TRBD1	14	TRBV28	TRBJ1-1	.	TGTGCCAGCAGTTTGGGACAGGTGAACACTGAAGCTTTCTTT	CASSLGQVNTEAFF
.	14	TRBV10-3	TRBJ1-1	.	TGTGCCATCAGTGATGGGACACCGGGTGGGGAAGCTTTCTTT	CAISDGTPGGEAFF
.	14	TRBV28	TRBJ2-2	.	TGTGCCAGCAGTTTCGCGGGACCCAGGGGGGAGCTGTTTTTT	CASSFAGPRGELFF
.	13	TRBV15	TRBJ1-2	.	TGTGCCACCAGCAGACAACAGCACTATGGCTACACCTTC	CATSRQQHYGYTF
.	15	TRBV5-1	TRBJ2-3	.	TGCGCCAGCAGTTCGATCCGGTCTAGCACAGATACGCAGTATTTT	CASSSIRSSTDTQYF
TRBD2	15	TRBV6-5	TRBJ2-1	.	TGTGCCAGCAGTTCCGGGACTAGCGGTAACAATGAGCAGTTCTTC	CASSSGTSGNNEQFF
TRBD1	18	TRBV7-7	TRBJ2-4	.	TGTGCTAGCAGCTTAGAAGAGGGACAGGGAGTAACCAAAAACATTCAGTACTTC	CASSLEEGQGVTKNIQYF
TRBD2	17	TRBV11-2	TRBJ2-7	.	TGTGCCAGCAGCTTAGAACCATTGACTAGCGGGAGATACGAGCAGTACTTC	CASSLEPLTSGRYEQYF
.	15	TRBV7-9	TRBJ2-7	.	TGTGCCAGCAGCTTATTATTCGGCAGGGCCTACGAGCAGTACTTC	CASSLLFGRAYEQYF
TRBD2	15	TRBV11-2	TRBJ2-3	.	TGTGCCAGCACGAGGGGCGGGAGTCGCACAGATACGCAGTATTTT	CASTRGGSRTDTQYF
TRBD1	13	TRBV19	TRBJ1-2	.	TGTGCCAGTAGTACCAGGGGGCCCTATGGCTACACCTTC	CASSTRGPYGYTF